A selection of T cell receptor beta chains follows, all from one sample in a study of long-term antiretroviral therapy in people with HIV. Repertoires were generated with immunoSEQ multiplex PCR, while TCRdb's copy carries only in-frame clones and drops some. The sample shows about 36,000 clones, 80% of them seen only once. Material: unsorted PBMCs, obtained 3.4 years after starting antiretroviral therapy. These receptors all stem from a man aged 30 to 39 with HIV. CDR3s include the opening cysteine and the closing phenylalanine or tryptophan. The order of the fields is clone size, V gene, J gene, D gene, CDR3 protein, CDR3 DNA. A D gene is named only where the DNA matches it firmly. Clone size is stated in some rows and not others, as once, few, many or a class when expanded.

clone_size: .
v_call: TRBV19
j_call: TRBJ1-5
d_call: TRBD1
cdr3_aa: CASRQGRFNQPQHF
cdr3_nt: TGTGCCAGTAGACAGGGGAGGTTCAATCAGCCCCAGCATTTT

clone_size: once
v_call: TRBV5-5
j_call: TRBJ2-7
d_call: TRBD2
cdr3_aa: CASSSSGRATYEQYF
cdr3_nt: TGTGCCAGCAGCTCCAGCGGGAGGGCGACCTACGAGCAGTACTTC

clone_size: .
v_call: TRBV28
j_call: TRBJ1-5
d_call: .
cdr3_aa: CASSLPTGVRPQHF
cdr3_nt: TGTGCCAGCAGTTTACCTACAGGAGTTCGGCCCCAGCATTTT

clone_size: few
v_call: TRBV6-5
j_call: TRBJ1-2
d_call: .
cdr3_aa: CASGSGNSGYTF
cdr3_nt: TGTGCCAGCGGATCAGGGAACTCTGGCTACACCTTC

clone_size: .
v_call: TRBV18
j_call: TRBJ2-1
d_call: TRBD2
cdr3_aa: CASSLAGLAGGGEQFF
cdr3_nt: TGTGCCAGCTCACTAGCCGGACTAGCGGGAGGTGGTGAGCAGTTCTTC

clone_size: .
v_call: TRBV28
j_call: TRBJ1-3
d_call: TRBD1
cdr3_aa: CASRLADRVNGNTIYF
cdr3_nt: TGTGCCAGCAGACTCGCGGACAGGGTGAATGGGAACACCATATATTTT

clone_size: .
v_call: TRBV9
j_call: TRBJ2-7
d_call: .
cdr3_aa: CASSVVPAADEQYF
cdr3_nt: TGTGCCAGCAGCGTAGTTCCAGCCGCGGACGAGCAGTACTTC

clone_size: .
v_call: TRBV20-1
j_call: TRBJ2-7
d_call: TRBD2
cdr3_aa: CSPTPGGEQYF
cdr3_nt: TGCAGTCCTACCCCCGGGGGGGAGCAGTACTTC

clone_size: .
v_call: TRBV18
j_call: TRBJ2-3
d_call: .
cdr3_aa: CASSPTGAWTDTQYF
cdr3_nt: TGTGCCAGCTCACCCACGGGAGCCTGGACAGATACGCAGTATTTT

clone_size: .
v_call: TRBV18
j_call: TRBJ2-5
d_call: .
cdr3_aa: CASSPGQETQYF
cdr3_nt: TGTGCCAGCTCACCGGGCCAAGAGACCCAGTACTTC

clone_size: .
v_call: TRBV5-4
j_call: TRBJ1-1
d_call: .
cdr3_aa: CASSYGSENTEAFF
cdr3_nt: TGTGCCAGCAGCTACGGATCGGAGAACACTGAAGCTTTCTTT

clone_size: .
v_call: TRBV27
j_call: TRBJ1-5
d_call: .
cdr3_aa: CASSYPQPQHF
cdr3_nt: TGTGCCAGCAGTTACCCTCAGCCCCAGCATTTT

clone_size: .
v_call: TRBV25-1
j_call: TRBJ2-7
d_call: .
cdr3_aa: CASSGSSTLSSYEQYF
cdr3_nt: TGTGCCAGCAGTGGCTCCTCCACCCTCTCCTCCTACGAGCAGTACTTC

clone_size: .
v_call: TRBV19
j_call: TRBJ2-1
d_call: TRBD1
cdr3_aa: CATRQGGNEQFF
cdr3_nt: TGTGCCACCCGACAGGGGGGAAATGAGCAGTTCTTC

clone_size: .
v_call: TRBV27
j_call: TRBJ2-2
d_call: .
cdr3_aa: CASSLSSLRGNNGELFF
cdr3_nt: TGTGCCAGCAGTTTATCGAGTTTAAGGGGTAACAACGGGGAGCTGTTTTTT

clone_size: .
v_call: TRBV6-5
j_call: TRBJ2-7
d_call: .
cdr3_aa: CASRGRTGVTYEQYF
cdr3_nt: TGTGCCAGCAGGGGTAGGACGGGGGTAACCTACGAGCAGTACTTC

clone_size: .
v_call: TRBV6-5
j_call: TRBJ1-2
d_call: .
cdr3_aa: CASSSPKYNGYTF
cdr3_nt: TGTGCCAGCAGCTCCCCGAAGTATAATGGCTACACCTTC

clone_size: few
v_call: TRBV7-3
j_call: TRBJ2-1
d_call: TRBD1
cdr3_aa: CASSPGQGALDNEQFF
cdr3_nt: TGTGCCAGCAGCCCGGGACAGGGGGCGTTAGACAATGAGCAGTTCTTC

clone_size: .
v_call: TRBV7-2
j_call: TRBJ1-1
d_call: TRBD1
cdr3_aa: CASSRLGTGALNTEAFF
cdr3_nt: TGTGCCAGCAGCCGCCTCGGGACAGGAGCCTTGAACACTGAAGCTTTCTTT

clone_size: .
v_call: TRBV6-1
j_call: TRBJ1-1
d_call: .
cdr3_aa: CASSEAQGMNTEAFF
cdr3_nt: TGTGCCAGCAGTGAGGCCCAGGGAATGAACACTGAAGCTTTCTTT

clone_size: .
v_call: TRBV6-1
j_call: TRBJ1-1
d_call: .
cdr3_aa: CASRDAGGNTEAFF
cdr3_nt: TGTGCCAGCAGGGACGCCGGGGGGAACACTGAAGCTTTCTTT

clone_size: .
v_call: TRBV23-1
j_call: TRBJ2-7
d_call: .
cdr3_aa: CASSLGGRASYEQYF
cdr3_nt: TGCGCCAGCAGTCTAGGGGGGCGGGCCTCCTACGAGCAGTACTTC

clone_size: .
v_call: TRBV28
j_call: TRBJ2-7
d_call: .
cdr3_aa: CASGFDYEQYF
cdr3_nt: TGTGCCAGCGGGTTTGATTACGAGCAGTACTTC

clone_size: .
v_call: TRBV6-6
j_call: TRBJ2-5
d_call: .
cdr3_aa: CASLSLGGQETQYF
cdr3_nt: TGTGCCAGTCTCTCCCTCGGAGGCCAAGAGACCCAGTACTTC

clone_size: .
v_call: TRBV18
j_call: TRBJ2-3
d_call: .
cdr3_aa: CASSREGVAGLSDTQYF
cdr3_nt: TGTGCCAGCTCACGCGAGGGGGTCGCGGGGTTGTCAGATACGCAGTATTTT

clone_size: few
v_call: TRBV6-5
j_call: TRBJ1-5
d_call: .
cdr3_aa: CASSQWGVGQPQHF
cdr3_nt: TGTGCCAGCAGCCAGTGGGGAGTAGGTCAGCCCCAGCATTTT

clone_size: .
v_call: TRBV11-2
j_call: TRBJ1-1
d_call: TRBD1
cdr3_aa: CASSPIPGQGLIF
cdr3_nt: TGTGCCAGCAGCCCAATTCCGGGACAGGGTTTAATCTTT

clone_size: .
v_call: TRBV4-1
j_call: TRBJ2-1
d_call: .
cdr3_aa: CASSQDHGTAGTNEQFF
cdr3_nt: TGCGCCAGCAGCCAAGATCACGGGACCGCGGGGACCAATGAGCAGTTCTTC

clone_size: .
v_call: TRBV18
j_call: TRBJ2-1
d_call: .
cdr3_aa: CASSPGITSSKNEQFF
cdr3_nt: TGTGCCAGCTCACCAGGCATCACTAGTAGTAAGAATGAGCAGTTCTTC

clone_size: .
v_call: TRBV5-4
j_call: TRBJ2-1
d_call: .
cdr3_aa: CASSSRRGSIVEQFF
cdr3_nt: TGTGCCAGCAGTTCCCGACGGGGTTCAATTGTTGAGCAGTTCTTC

clone_size: .
v_call: TRBV5-1
j_call: TRBJ2-3
d_call: TRBD1
cdr3_aa: CASSLQGARDTQYF
cdr3_nt: TGCGCCAGCAGCTTACAGGGGGCGCGTGATACGCAGTATTTT

clone_size: .
v_call: TRBV7-3
j_call: TRBJ2-3
d_call: .
cdr3_aa: CASSLAAGVTDTQYF
cdr3_nt: TGTGCCAGCAGCCTGGCGGCAGGGGTCACAGATACGCAGTATTTT

clone_size: few
v_call: TRBV6-6
j_call: TRBJ1-2
d_call: TRBD1
cdr3_aa: CASSFIGTAYGYTF
cdr3_nt: TGTGCCAGCAGTTTCATCGGGACAGCCTATGGCTACACCTTC

clone_size: .
v_call: TRBV6-6
j_call: TRBJ1-5
d_call: .
cdr3_aa: CASTGWGQPQHF
cdr3_nt: TGTGCCAGCACCGGGTGGGGACAGCCCCAGCATTTT

clone_size: .
v_call: TRBV28
j_call: TRBJ2-7
d_call: .
cdr3_aa: CASSLSGDTPYKQYF
cdr3_nt: TGTGCCAGCAGTTTATCTGGGGACACCCCATACAAGCAGTACTTC

clone_size: .
v_call: TRBV13
j_call: TRBJ2-7
d_call: TRBD2
cdr3_aa: CASSSFTSGYEQYF
cdr3_nt: TGTGCCAGCAGCTCTTTTACTAGCGGGTACGAGCAGTACTTC

clone_size: .
v_call: TRBV7-2
j_call: TRBJ2-7
d_call: .
cdr3_aa: CASSYVGDPAYEQYF
cdr3_nt: TGTGCCAGCAGCTATGTGGGAGACCCTGCCTACGAGCAGTACTTC

clone_size: .
v_call: TRBV10-3
j_call: TRBJ1-1
d_call: TRBD1
cdr3_aa: CAISEGAGTVNTEAFF
cdr3_nt: TGTGCCATCAGTGAGGGGGCCGGGACAGTGAACACTGAAGCTTTCTTT

clone_size: .
v_call: TRBV27
j_call: TRBJ2-6
d_call: TRBD1
cdr3_aa: CASSLEGTGRPGANVLTF
cdr3_nt: TGTGCCAGCAGTCTCGAAGGGACAGGGAGACCTGGGGCCAACGTCCTGACTTTC

clone_size: .
v_call: TRBV28
j_call: TRBJ1-5
d_call: .
cdr3_aa: CASSLDEVGNQPQHF
cdr3_nt: TGTGCCAGCAGTTTAGATGAAGTAGGAAATCAGCCCCAGCATTTT

clone_size: .
v_call: TRBV29-1
j_call: TRBJ1-1
d_call: .
cdr3_aa: CSGVRVNTEAFF
cdr3_nt: TGCAGCGGGGTAAGAGTGAACACTGAAGCTTTCTTT

clone_size: .
v_call: TRBV10-3
j_call: TRBJ1-2
d_call: .
cdr3_aa: CAISEGDYGYTF
cdr3_nt: TGTGCCATCAGTGAGGGGGACTATGGCTACACCTTC

clone_size: .
v_call: TRBV27
j_call: TRBJ1-1
d_call: TRBD1
cdr3_aa: CASSLQGVGTEAFF
cdr3_nt: TGTGCCAGCAGCCTCCAGGGGGTTGGTACTGAAGCTTTCTTT

clone_size: few
v_call: TRBV7-9
j_call: TRBJ1-4
d_call: .
cdr3_aa: CASSSDRTTNEKLFF
cdr3_nt: TGTGCCAGCAGCTCAGACAGAACAACTAATGAAAAACTGTTTTTT

clone_size: .
v_call: TRBV11-2
j_call: TRBJ1-4
d_call: .
cdr3_aa: CASSRGRGATNEKLFF
cdr3_nt: TGTGCCAGCAGCCGGGGGAGGGGGGCAACTAATGAAAAACTGTTTTTT

clone_size: .
v_call: TRBV5-6
j_call: TRBJ1-2
d_call: TRBD1
cdr3_aa: CASTSLQGALGYTF
cdr3_nt: TGTGCCAGCACCTCCCTTCAGGGGGCACTGGGCTACACCTTC

clone_size: .
v_call: TRBV7-9
j_call: TRBJ1-1
d_call: .
cdr3_aa: CASSDSHMNTEAFF
cdr3_nt: TGTGCCAGCAGCGACAGTCACATGAACACTGAAGCTTTCTTT

clone_size: .
v_call: TRBV9
j_call: TRBJ2-1
d_call: TRBD2
cdr3_aa: CASSPRPTSGRARDNEQFF
cdr3_nt: TGTGCCAGCAGCCCCCGACCCACTAGCGGGAGGGCCAGAGATAATGAGCAGTTCTTC

clone_size: .
v_call: TRBV30
j_call: TRBJ2-3
d_call: .
cdr3_aa: CAWSVGQKLQYF
cdr3_nt: TGTGCCTGGAGTGTAGGACAGAAACTGCAGTATTTT

clone_size: once
v_call: TRBV9
j_call: TRBJ1-5
d_call: .
cdr3_aa: CASSVGGGTNQPQHF
cdr3_nt: TGTGCCAGCAGCGTAGGTGGGGGGACCAATCAGCCCCAGCATTTT

clone_size: .
v_call: TRBV6-1
j_call: TRBJ2-7
d_call: TRBD2
cdr3_aa: CASDSGKSYEQYF
cdr3_nt: TGTGCCAGCGATAGCGGGAAGTCCTACGAGCAGTACTTC

clone_size: few
v_call: TRBV25-1
j_call: TRBJ2-7
d_call: .
cdr3_aa: CASSGASSYEQYF
cdr3_nt: TGTGCCAGCAGTGGAGCCAGCTCCTACGAGCAGTACTTC

clone_size: .
v_call: TRBV9
j_call: TRBJ1-4
d_call: .
cdr3_aa: CASSASGGSNEKLFF
cdr3_nt: TGTGCCAGCAGCGCCTCGGGGGGTTCTAATGAAAAACTGTTTTTT

clone_size: few
v_call: TRBV10-3
j_call: TRBJ1-3
d_call: .
cdr3_aa: CAISDFGTTPGNTIYF
cdr3_nt: TGTGCCATCAGTGACTTTGGGACCACCCCGGGAAACACCATATATTTT

clone_size: .
v_call: TRBV7-9
j_call: TRBJ2-7
d_call: .
cdr3_aa: CASSRSLDEQYF
cdr3_nt: TGTGCCAGCAGCAGGAGCCTTGACGAGCAGTACTTC

clone_size: .
v_call: TRBV19
j_call: TRBJ2-7
d_call: TRBD1
cdr3_aa: CASSTRQGVGEQYF
cdr3_nt: TGTGCCAGTAGTACTCGACAGGGAGTAGGCGAGCAGTACTTC

clone_size: .
v_call: TRBV20-1
j_call: TRBJ1-1
d_call: .
cdr3_aa: CSRTDYTEAFF
cdr3_nt: TGCAGTAGGACGGATTACACTGAAGCTTTCTTT

clone_size: .
v_call: TRBV9
j_call: TRBJ1-2
d_call: .
cdr3_aa: CASSVDGLTLYGYTF
cdr3_nt: TGTGCCAGCAGCGTAGATGGACTGACCCTCTATGGCTACACCTTC

clone_size: .
v_call: TRBV10-3
j_call: TRBJ1-1
d_call: TRBD1
cdr3_aa: CATRTGVNTEAFF
cdr3_nt: TGTGCCACCCGGACAGGGGTGAACACTGAAGCTTTCTTT

clone_size: .
v_call: TRBV7-9
j_call: TRBJ2-7
d_call: .
cdr3_aa: CASSPEAANHEQYF
cdr3_nt: TGTGCCAGCAGCCCCGAGGCAGCTAACCACGAGCAGTACTTC